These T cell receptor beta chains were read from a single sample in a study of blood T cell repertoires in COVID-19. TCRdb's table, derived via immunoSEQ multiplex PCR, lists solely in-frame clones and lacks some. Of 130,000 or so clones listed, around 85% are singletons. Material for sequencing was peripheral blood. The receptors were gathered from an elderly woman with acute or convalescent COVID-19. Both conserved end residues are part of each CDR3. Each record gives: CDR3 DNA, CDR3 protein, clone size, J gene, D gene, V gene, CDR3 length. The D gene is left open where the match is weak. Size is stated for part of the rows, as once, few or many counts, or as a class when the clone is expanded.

CDR3nt: TGTGCCAGCAGTGAAGCGCTTCAGGGGGCGTTCTCTGAAGCTTTCTTT; CDR3aa: CASSEALQGAFSEAFF; abundance: NA; j_gene: TRBJ1-1; d_gene: TRBD1; v_gene: TRBV2; len: 16
CDR3nt: TGTGCCAGCAGTTACTCGAACGGGGGGGCCCGAGATACGCAGTATTTT; CDR3aa: CASSYSNGGARDTQYF; abundance: NA; j_gene: TRBJ2-3; d_gene: TRBD2; v_gene: TRBV6-2/TRBV6-3; len: 16
CDR3nt: TGCAGCGTTGCCCGACAGGGCGAAGCTTTCTTT; CDR3aa: CSVARQGEAFF; abundance: NA; j_gene: TRBJ1-1; d_gene: TRBD1; v_gene: TRBV29-1; len: 11
CDR3nt: TGTGCCAGCAGTGAAGGAGGGTTCAGCTACACCTTC; CDR3aa: CASSEGGFSYTF; abundance: NA; j_gene: TRBJ1-2; d_gene: NA; v_gene: TRBV25-1; len: 12
CDR3nt: TGCGCCAGCAGCCCTGGAGCTGAGTCCTCCGGAGGGGAAAAACTGTTTTTT; CDR3aa: CASSPGAESSGGEKLFF; abundance: NA; j_gene: TRBJ1-4; d_gene: NA; v_gene: TRBV5-1; len: 17
CDR3nt: TGTGCCAGCAGGGAGGACAGCGCGACAGGGGGCAATCAGCCCCAGCATTTT; CDR3aa: CASREDSATGGNQPQHF; abundance: once; j_gene: TRBJ1-5; d_gene: TRBD1; v_gene: TRBV28; len: 17
CDR3nt: TGTGCCAGCTCACCACGGAAAAGGGTCCCGGGGTCACCCCTCCACTTT; CDR3aa: CASSPRKRVPGSPLHF; abundance: NA; j_gene: TRBJ1-6; d_gene: NA; v_gene: TRBV18; len: 16
CDR3nt: TGTGCCAGCAGCTTGACGTTACTAGCGGGGGGTAGCTCCTACAATGAGCAGTTCTTC; CDR3aa: CASSLTLLAGGSSYNEQFF; abundance: NA; j_gene: TRBJ2-1; d_gene: TRBD2; v_gene: TRBV5-8; len: 19
CDR3nt: TGTGCCAGCAGCTTAGGGGGCCTCACTGAAGCTTTCTTT; CDR3aa: CASSLGGLTEAFF; abundance: NA; j_gene: TRBJ1-1; d_gene: NA; v_gene: TRBV7-9; len: 13
CDR3nt: TGTGCCAGCAGTTACTCCTGGGGCAGGGAAGGGGCCCAGTACTTC; CDR3aa: CASSYSWGREGAQYF; abundance: few; j_gene: TRBJ2-5; d_gene: NA; v_gene: TRBV6-5; len: 15
CDR3nt: TGCGCCAGCAGCTTGGCGGTGGGGAGCACTGAAGCTTTCTTT; CDR3aa: CASSLAVGSTEAFF; abundance: NA; j_gene: TRBJ1-1; d_gene: NA; v_gene: TRBV5-1; len: 14
CDR3nt: TGTGCCAGCAGCTTAGGGGTGCCAGGGCTAAATTCACCCCTCCACTTT; CDR3aa: CASSLGVPGLNSPLHF; abundance: NA; j_gene: TRBJ1-6; d_gene: NA; v_gene: TRBV11-2; len: 16
CDR3nt: TGTGCCAGCAGCTTGGCCGGCGGTCAGGGGGAGGATCAGCCCCAGCATTTT; CDR3aa: CASSLAGGQGEDQPQHF; abundance: NA; j_gene: TRBJ1-5; d_gene: TRBD1; v_gene: TRBV5-4; len: 17
CDR3nt: TGTGCCAGCAGCTTCCCTAGGGGGCAGGGCGAGCAGTACTTC; CDR3aa: CASSFPRGQGEQYF; abundance: NA; j_gene: TRBJ2-7; d_gene: TRBD1; v_gene: TRBV7-2; len: 14
CDR3nt: TGCGCCAGCACCTACACGAGCGCGGATACCGGGGAGCTGTTTTTT; CDR3aa: CASTYTSADTGELFF; abundance: NA; j_gene: TRBJ2-2; d_gene: NA; v_gene: TRBV5-1; len: 15
CDR3nt: TGTGCCAGCAGCCTAGGGGTTTCTGGGGCCAACGTCCTGACTTTC; CDR3aa: CASSLGVSGANVLTF; abundance: NA; j_gene: TRBJ2-6; d_gene: NA; v_gene: TRBV27; len: 15
CDR3nt: TGTGCCAGCAGTTCGCGACTAGCGGGTGGATCGGGCTACTACGAGCAGTACTTC; CDR3aa: CASSSRLAGGSGYYEQYF; abundance: once; j_gene: TRBJ2-7; d_gene: TRBD2; v_gene: TRBV27; len: 18
CDR3nt: TGTGCCAGCAGCGACCCGGGGGGACCCAACGAGCAGTACTTC; CDR3aa: CASSDPGGPNEQYF; abundance: NA; j_gene: TRBJ2-7; d_gene: TRBD2; v_gene: TRBV6-6; len: 14